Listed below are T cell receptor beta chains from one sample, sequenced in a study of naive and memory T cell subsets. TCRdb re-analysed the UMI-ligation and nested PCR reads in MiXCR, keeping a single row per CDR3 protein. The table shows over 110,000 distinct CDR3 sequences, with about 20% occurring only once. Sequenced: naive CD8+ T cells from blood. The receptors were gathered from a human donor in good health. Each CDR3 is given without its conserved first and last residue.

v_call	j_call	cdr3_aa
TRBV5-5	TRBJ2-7	ASSSWGLASYEQY
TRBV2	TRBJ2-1	ASSDLAEFYNEQF
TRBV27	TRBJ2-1	ASSPTSGLRNEQF
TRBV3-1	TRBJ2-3	ASSQSSGVRDTQY
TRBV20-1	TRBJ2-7	SAQESADSYYEQY
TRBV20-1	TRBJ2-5	SARGLAGGYQETQY
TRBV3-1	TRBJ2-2	ASSQVSELF
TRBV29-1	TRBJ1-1	SVHRGTNTEAF
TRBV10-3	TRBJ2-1	AINGLAGGGNEQF
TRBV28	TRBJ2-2	ASSFAGSTGELF
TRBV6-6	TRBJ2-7	ATRTGLGEQY
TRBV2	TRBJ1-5	ASSEGPGGAAQPQH
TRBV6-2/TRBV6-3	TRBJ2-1	ASSYTGPSSYNEQF
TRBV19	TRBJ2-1	ASSIGLAGVNEQF
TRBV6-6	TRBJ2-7	ASSSPGGGEQY
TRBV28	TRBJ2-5	ASSFWQGGVVAQY
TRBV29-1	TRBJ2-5	SADLGGPQETQY
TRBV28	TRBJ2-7	ASSFVAAGSGSAIYEQY
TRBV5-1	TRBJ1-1	ASSFRAESNTEAF
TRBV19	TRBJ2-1	ASSIVGRYVEQF